This entry lists 27 T cell receptor beta chains sequenced from one sample in a study of T cell repertoires in cytomegalovirus infection. Using its own MiXCR run on the reads, TCRdb lists one record per CDR3 protein. The table records 250,000 to 300,000 distinct CDR3 sequences, 20% to 30% of them present only once. Sequenced: PBMCs. These receptors were obtained from a human donor in good health (CMV status not recorded). Some clones in this sample may be carry-over from other donors' samples.

The chain is built from TRBV19 and TRBJ1-5; TRBD1 matches 7 bases. J lost 6 bases, V lost 5 bases, and 4 bases had no gene match. CDR3 length: 13 residues. The germline V gene encodes CDR1 LNHDA and CDR2 SQIVND (reference sequence). In DNA, the CDR3 is TGTGCCAGTAGTGGACAGGCCTTTCAGCCCCAGCATTTT. Protein: CASSGQAFQPQHF.

This clonotype was seen a few times. This chain links TRBV20-1 with TRBJ2-3; TRBD2 agrees at 9 bases. The germline V gene has CDR1 DFQATT and CDR2 SNEGSKA (reference sequence). The CDR3 extends over 15 amino acids. J gave up 0 bases and V 8 bases, and 9 bases lay outside the gene matches. This CDR3 reads CSSEVAGDSTDTQYF. The DNA of the CDR3 is TGCAGTTCGGAGGTAGCGGGAGACAGCACAGATACGCAGTATTTT.

This clonotype was found many times. The chain carries TRBV7-2 and TRBJ1-1; 7 bases are a match to TRBD1. Germline CDR1 is SGHTA and CDR2 is FQGNSA. The ends lost 0 bases at V and 3 bases at J; junction bases unmatched: 4. This CDR3 is built from 15 residues. Here the CDR3 DNA reads TGTGCCAGCAGCTTAGCCCAGGGACAGTACACTGAAGCTTTCTTT. It encodes CASSLAQGQYTEAFF.

This clonotype has at least ten counts. The chain recombines TRBV7-2 with TRBJ1-1; TRBD1 aligns across 9 bases. The CDR3 is 16 amino acids. With V trimmed by 5 bases and J by 3 bases, 10 bases remained unmatched. Per the germline V gene, CDR1 is SGHTA and CDR2 is FQGNSA. This chain's CDR3 is CASSTGQGARDTEAFF. The CDR3 bases are TGTGCCAGCAGCACGGGACAGGGTGCTAGAGACACTGAAGCTTTCTTT.

Ten or more counts support this clonotype. The chain uses TRBV7-2 and TRBJ1-1; a possible D gene is TRBD1 (6 bases). This CDR3 is built from 15 residues. Trimming removed 5 bases from V and 4 bases from J, with 17 bases in between. CDR1 and CDR2 from the germline V gene are SGHTA and FQGNSA. The DNA of the CDR3 is TGTGCCAGCAGCCCCCGGGGGGGGGCGGGCACTGAAGCTTTCTTT. Translation: CASSPRGGAGTEAFF. Full variable domain (outside the CDR3, taken from reference TRBV7-2 and TRBJ1-1): GAGVSQSPSNKVTEKGKDVELRCDPISGHTALYWYRQSLGQGLEFLIYFQGNSAPDKSGLPSDRFSAERTGGSVSTLTIQRTQQEDSAVYLCASSPRGGAGTEAFFGQGTRLTVV.

The chain uses TRBV20-1 and TRBJ2-1; D not certain. Per the germline V gene, CDR1 is DFQATT and CDR2 is SNEGSKA (reference sequence). Trimming cost V 0 bases and J 0 bases, with 12 bases left between them. This CDR3 region has 16 residues. The DNA for the CDR3 is TGCAGTGCTAGAGATCAAGGTACACCCTCCTACAATGAGCAGTTCTTC. Its translation: CSARDQGTPSYNEQFF.

The V call is TRBV9, the J call TRBJ2-1; TRBD1 agrees at 7 bases. The J segment lost 2 bases and the V segment lost 4 bases, leaving 21 bases of the junction unmatched. The germline V gene encodes CDR1 SGDLS and CDR2 YYNGEE. CDR3 length: 20 residues. CDR3 amino acids: CASSPSIPGQKIAAYNEQFF. The CDR3 nucleotides read TGTGCCAGCAGCCCCTCCATTCCGGGACAGAAAATAGCAGCCTACAATGAGCAGTTCTTC. The full variable domain, rest sourced from reference TRBV9 and TRBJ2-1, is DSGVTQTPKHLITATGQRVTLRCSPRSGDLSVYWYQQSLDQGLQFLIQYYNGEERAKGNILERFSAQQFPDLHSELNLSSLELGDSALYFCASSPSIPGQKIAAYNEQFFGPGTRLTVL.

A few counts support this clonotype. The chain recombines TRBV12-3 or TRBV12-4 with TRBJ1-5; D might be TRBD1 (6 bases). Trimming removed 1 base at V and 1 base at J, with 11 bases between. The length of the CDR3 is 16 residues. DNA of the CDR3: TGTGCCAGCAGTTTAGTCCCCGGGGGCAGCAATCAGCCCCAGCATTTT. This encodes CASSLVPGGSNQPQHF.

V gene TRBV15 combines with J gene TRBJ1-5; D gene ambiguous. CDR1 LNHNV and CDR2 YYDKDF come from the germline V gene (reference sequence). The CDR3 covers 14 residues. V lost 3 bases, J lost 4 bases, and 10 bases lay in between. This CDR3 is CATSSAMRNQPQHF. The CDR3 DNA sequence: TGTGCCACCAGCAGTGCCATGAGGAATCAGCCCCAGCATTTT.

There are many counts of this clonotype. The gene calls are TRBV7-2 and TRBJ2-7; TRBD1 matches at 7 bases. With V trimmed by 3 bases and J by 4 bases, 6 bases remained unmatched. Germline V gene lookup returns CDR1 SGHTA and CDR2 FQGNSA. The CDR3 has 14 amino acids. Written as DNA, the CDR3 is TGTGCCAGCAGCTTCCGGACAGGAGATTACGAGCAGTACGTC. Residues: CASSFRTGDYEQYV.

A few counts support this clonotype. The chain combines TRBV5-1 with TRBJ2-5; TRBD1 agrees at 8 bases. The CDR3 consists of 14 residues. Germline CDR1 reads SGHRS; CDR2 reads YFSETQ. Trimming cost V 4 bases and J 1 base; bases outside gene matches: 3. CDR3 DNA sequence: TGCGCCAGCAGCGAAGGGACAGGCCAAGAGACCCAGTACTTC. This translates into CASSEGTGQETQYF.

J is TRBJ1-3 and V is TRBV20-1, with D unclear. From germline, CDR1 is DFQATT and CDR2 SNEGSKA (reference sequence). The CDR3 is 13 amino acids. The V end was cut by 1 base, the J end by 0 bases, with 4 bases between. The DNA for the CDR3 is TGCAGTGCTAGAGCCGTCTCTGGAAACACCATATATTTT. Its protein product is CSARAVSGNTIYF.

This clonotype has only a few counts. This chain links TRBV2 with TRBJ2-5; D is ambiguous. The CDR3 covers 12 residues. The ends were cut back, 6 bases at V and 0 bases at J, with 5 bases in the middle. Germline CDR1 reads SNHLY; CDR2 reads FYNNEI. In nucleotides, the CDR3 is TGTGCCAGCAGGCCGTACCAAGAGACCCAGTACTTC. It codes for CASRPYQETQYF.

This clonotype was found a few times. This chain connects TRBV28 to TRBJ1-5; no clear D gene. The CDR3 consists of 11 residues. Germline V CDR1 and CDR2: MDHEN, SYDVKM. The V end lost 5 bases, the J end lost 7 bases, and 6 bases lay between the germline ends. CDR3 sequence (DNA): TGTGCCAGCAGTATAGGGCAGCCCCAGCATTTT. It codes for CASSIGQPQHF. Combining the CDR3 with reference TRBV28 and TRBJ1-5 gives the whole variable domain DVKVTQSSRYLVKRTGEKVFLECVQDMDHENMFWYRQDPGLGLRLIYFSYDVKMKEKGDIPEGYSVSREKKERFSLILESASTNQTSMYLCASSIGQPQHFGDGTRLSIL.

A single count supports this clonotype. This rearrangement joins TRBV29-1 to TRBJ1-4; the D gene is possibly TRBD1 (6 bases). V was trimmed by 7 bases and J by 3 bases, leaving 9 bases between them. CDR1 and CDR2 (germline): SQVTM, ANQGSEA. CDR3 length: 12 amino acids. Here the CDR3 DNA reads TGCAGCGCCAGGACAGCTAATGAAAAACTGTTTTTT. It is translated as CSARTANEKLFF.

This chain links TRBV6-1 with TRBJ2-7, with D tentatively TRBD1 (5 bases). Trimming took 8 bases from V and 3 from J, leaving 11 bases between them. CDR1 MNHNS and CDR2 SASEGT come from the germline V gene. The CDR3 loop spans 12 amino acids. This chain's CDR3 is CASGPGNYEQYF. The CDR3 coding sequence is TGTGCCAGCGGTCCAGGGAACTACGAGCAGTACTTC.

This chain links TRBV6-1 with TRBJ2-1, with D uncertain. From germline, CDR1 is MNHNS and CDR2 SASEGT. This CDR3 spans 12 amino acids. V was cut by 7 bases and J by 6 bases, with 10 bases left in between. The DNA for the CDR3 is TGTGCCAGCACCCCCGAACCCAATGAGCAGTTCTTC. Residues: CASTPEPNEQFF.

In its sample, this clonotype was seen a few times. The rearrangement links TRBV6-6 to TRBJ2-6; perhaps TRBD2 as D (5 bases). V lost 6 bases to trimming and J lost 0 bases, with 12 bases between them. This CDR3 contains 16 residues. Germline lookup yields CDR1 MNHNY and CDR2 SVGAGI (reference sequence). CDR3 protein: CASRRDHISGANVLTF. CDR3 bases: TGTGCCAGCAGACGGGATCACATCTCTGGGGCCAACGTCCTGACTTTC.

The CDR3, as DNA: TGTGCCAGCAGCCTGACAGGGGAAACTGAAGCTTTCTTT. It encodes CASSLTGETEAFF. J is TRBJ1-1 and V is TRBV14; 8 bases line up with TRBD1. The V gene end was trimmed by 4 bases and the J gene end by 5 bases; junction bases not matched to a gene: 3. The CDR3 has 13 amino acids. Germline-derived CDR1 and CDR2 are SGHDN and FVKESK. Complete variable domain (other parts from reference TRBV14 and TRBJ1-1): EAGVTQFPSHSVIEKGQTVTLRCDPISGHDNLYWYRRVMGKEIKFLLHFVKESKQDESGMPNNRFLAERTGGTYSTLKVQPAELEDSGVYFCASSLTGETEAFFGQGTRLTVV.

The genes are TRBV9 and TRBJ2-1; TRBD2 aligns across 13 bases. Germline trimming cut 0 bases from V and 7 bases from J; bases unmatched to any gene: 1. CDR1 and CDR2 from the germline V gene are SGDLS and YYNGEE. The CDR3 totals 15 residues. In DNA, the CDR3 is TGTGCCAGCAGCGTAGAGGGACTAGCGGGAAATGAGCAGTTCTTC. This translates into CASSVEGLAGNEQFF.

This clonotype occurred a few times. The chain uses TRBV7-2 and TRBJ1-2, with 7 nucleotides matching TRBD1. The CDR3 has 15 amino acids. Trimming cost V 5 bases and J 4 bases; bases outside gene matches: 10. The germline V gene encodes CDR1 SGHTA and CDR2 FQGNSA. CDR3 sequence: CASSHPTGIIYGYTF. CDR3 DNA: TGTGCCAGCAGCCACCCGACAGGGATAATCTATGGCTACACCTTC. The whole variable domain, filled in from reference TRBV7-2 and TRBJ1-2, reads GAGVSQSPSNKVTEKGKDVELRCDPISGHTALYWYRQSLGQGLEFLIYFQGNSAPDKSGLPSDRFSAERTGGSVSTLTIQRTQQEDSAVYLCASSHPTGIIYGYTFGSGTRLTVV.

The chain couples TRBV25-1 to TRBJ1-2; unclear D gene. V was shortened by 1 base and J by 8 bases, with 17 bases between the two germline ends. The CDR3 spans 15 residues. The germline CDR1 and CDR2 sequences are MGHDK and SYGVNS. DNA for the CDR3: TGTGCCAGCAGTGAATTAGGAACGGGATCTGGGGGCTACACCTTC. This gives the protein CASSELGTGSGGYTF.

The chain employs TRBV7-6 and TRBJ1-1; 9 positions agree with TRBD1. Germline V gene lookup returns CDR1 SGHVS and CDR2 FNYEAQ. V lost 3 bases and J lost 6; bases outside the gene matches: 8. The CDR3 has 15 amino acids. CDR3 amino acids: CASSFSGTGNPEAFF. The DNA of the CDR3 is TGTGCCAGCAGCTTCTCCGGGACAGGGAATCCTGAAGCTTTCTTT. Together with reference TRBV7-6 and TRBJ1-1, the CDR3 gives the full variable domain: GAGVSQSPRYKVTKRGQDVALRCDPISGHVSLYWYRQALGQGPEFLTYFNYEAQQDKSGLPNDRFSAERPEGSISTLTIQRTEQRDSAMYRCASSFSGTGNPEAFFGQGTRLTVV.

This clonotype was found many times. The chain couples TRBV12-3 or TRBV12-4 to TRBJ2-5, with 10 bases identical to TRBD2. The V and J ends lost 4 bases and 5 bases, in that order; junction bases with no gene match: 4. The CDR3 covers 14 residues. CDR3 nucleotide sequence: TGTGCCAGCAGTTCCCTAGCGGGAGAGGAGACCCAGTACTTC. Its translation: CASSSLAGEETQYF.

The table lists this clonotype with a few counts. The V call is TRBV6-5, the J call TRBJ2-7; D is possibly TRBD1 (6 bases). In germline, CDR1 is MNHEY, CDR2 SVGAGI. This CDR3 comprises 15 residues. Trimming removed 1 base from V and 3 bases from J, with 13 bases in between. The CDR3 loop is CASSYLQGSGYEQYF. In DNA form, the CDR3 reads TGTGCCAGCAGTTACTTGCAGGGGTCGGGCTACGAGCAGTACTTC.

The chain carries TRBV28 and TRBJ2-5, with 8 bases lining up with TRBD1. The germline CDR1 and CDR2 sequences are MDHEN and SYDVKM. The CDR3 is made up of 17 amino acids. Unmatched junction bases numbered 15, after V lost 2 bases and J lost 7 bases. CDR3 residues: CASSLDAGGWPFGTQYF. The CDR3 DNA follows: TGTGCCAGCAGTTTAGACGCAGGGGGCTGGCCCTTTGGGACCCAGTACTTC.

This clonotype occurred many times. This chain connects TRBV7-2 to TRBJ1-4; 7 nucleotides agree with TRBD1. V dropped 5 bases and J dropped 4; count of bases not matched to a gene: 7. The CDR3 has 15 amino acids. Germline V gene sequence: CDR1 SGHTA, CDR2 FQGNSA. CDR3: CASSPTGTVNEKLFF. CDR3 coding DNA: TGTGCCAGCAGCCCTACCGGGACAGTTAATGAAAAACTGTTTTTT.